One and the same sample provided the 32 T cell receptor beta chains below, sequenced in a study of blood T cell repertoires in COVID-19. Data came from immunoSEQ multiplex PCR; TCRdb stores just in-frame clones and leaves some out. The sample consists of some 26,000 clones, less than 85% of them appearing once. Sequences were obtained from peripheral blood. Source of these receptors: a man older than 75 with active or convalescent COVID-19.

The V gene is TRBV5-1, the J gene TRBJ2-7; TRBD2 matches 10 bases. With 4 bases clipped from V and 5 bases from J, the junction kept 6 bases outside the gene matches. CDR1 and CDR2 (germline): SGHRS, YFSETQ. The CDR3 contains 14 residues. CDR3 nucleotide sequence: TGCGCCAGCAGCCTCCTAGCGGGAGTCAACGAGCAGTACTTC. It is translated as CASSLLAGVNEQYF.

The rearrangement joins TRBV5-1 to TRBJ2-5; 9 bases agree with TRBD1. Germline V gene data show CDR1 as SGHRS and CDR2 as YFSETQ. The length of the CDR3 is 15 residues. V gave up 4 bases and J gave up 2 bases; unmatched junction bases: 6. The CDR3 loop reads CASSPGTGWQETQYF. DNA of the CDR3: TGCGCCAGCAGCCCGGGGACAGGGTGGCAAGAGACCCAGTACTTC.

The rearrangement joins TRBV2 to TRBJ2-2; 7 bases match TRBD1. V lost 6 bases and J lost 4; bases outside the gene matches: 8. Germline assignment: CDR1 SNHLY and CDR2 FYNNEI. This CDR3 is 15 amino acids long. The CDR3, as DNA: TGTGCCAGCAGGGCGGACAGGACCCTCACCGGGGAGCTGTTTTTT. Its protein is CASRADRTLTGELFF.

This chain links TRBV29-1 with TRBJ2-6, with D uncertain. The CDR3 is made up of 13 amino acids. The V end was cut by 6 bases, the J end by 0 bases, with 6 bases between. The germline V gene encodes CDR1 SQVTM and CDR2 ANQGSEA. The CDR3 sequence: CSVQSSGANVLTF. CDR3 in DNA: TGCAGCGTACAAAGCTCTGGGGCCAACGTCCTGACTTTC.

The chain couples TRBV28 to TRBJ2-5; D unclear. The V end lost 2 bases, the J end lost 7 bases, and 14 bases lay between the germline ends. The CDR3 sequence is 14 residues long. The germline CDR1 and CDR2 sequences are MDHEN and SYDVKM. CDR3 amino acids: CASSLPGGIGTQYF. The CDR3 nucleotides are TGTGCCAGCAGTTTACCCGGCGGCATAGGGACCCAGTACTTC.

This chain uses TRBV5-1 with TRBJ1-2; 10 bases are a match to TRBD1. There are 16 residues in the CDR3. Per germline, CDR1 SGHRS and CDR2 YFSETQ. Trimming took 3 bases from V and 0 from J; bases not matched to a gene: 5. CDR3 nucleotides: TGCGCCAGCAGCTCCCGGACAGGGGGGTCTAACTATGGCTACACCTTC. Translation: CASSSRTGGSNYGYTF.

The rearrangement links TRBV9 to TRBJ2-3; maybe TRBD2 (5 bases). V was clipped by 0 bases and J by 3 bases, with 8 bases between them. This CDR3 is built from 14 residues. Germline-derived CDR1 and CDR2 are SGDLS and YYNGEE. The CDR3 is CASSVEGATDTQYF. CDR3 DNA: TGTGCCAGCAGCGTAGAGGGAGCGACAGATACGCAGTATTTT.

The genes are TRBV27 and TRBJ2-5, with TRBD2 matching over 8 bases. This CDR3 has 15 residues. V trimming: 6 bases; J trimming: 0 bases; junction bases outside the gene matches: 6. Germline V lookup: CDR1 MNHEY, CDR2 SMNVEV (reference sequence). CDR3 residues: CASRAGAKYQETQYF. CDR3 in DNA: TGTGCCAGCAGAGCGGGGGCAAAGTACCAAGAGACCCAGTACTTC.

The chain is built from TRBV7-2 and TRBJ2-5; perhaps TRBD1 as D (5 bases). This CDR3 has 16 residues. Germline V CDR1 and CDR2: SGHTA, FQGNSA. V shed 5 bases and J shed 1 base, with 17 bases lying between them. The CDR3 loop reads CASSQPMIRGQETQYF. The CDR3 DNA is TGTGCCAGCAGCCAGCCGATGATAAGGGGCCAAGAGACCCAGTACTTC. The entire variable domain, with the rest obtained from reference TRBV7-2 and TRBJ2-5, is as follows: GAGVSQSPSNKVTEKGKDVELRCDPISGHTALYWYRQSLGQGLEFLIYFQGNSAPDKSGLPSDRFSAERTGGSVSTLTIQRTQQEDSAVYLCASSQPMIRGQETQYFGPGTRLLVL.

This sequence joins TRBV18 and TRBJ1-2, with 7 bases identical to TRBD1. The ends lost 8 bases at V and 0 bases at J; junction bases unmatched: 9. CDR3 length: 15 amino acids. Germline values: CDR1 KGHSH, CDR2 LQKENI. The CDR3 DNA follows: TGTGCCAGCCAAAGGGACAGCAACTCTAACTATGGCTACACCTTC. This codes for CASQRDSNSNYGYTF.

V and J are TRBV6-1 and TRBJ1-2, with TRBD1 identical over 8 bases. The germline gives CDR1 MNHNS, CDR2 SASEGT. This CDR3 comprises 15 residues. The V and J ends lost 3 bases and 4 bases, in that order; junction bases with no gene match: 7. CDR3 coding DNA: TGTGCCAGCAGTGATGTATTTACAGGGGGCTATGGCTACACCTTC. Amino acid sequence: CASSDVFTGGYGYTF.

The DNA for the CDR3 is TGTGCCTGCAACAGGGATTGGGGCACAGATACGCAGTATTTT. Translating it yields CACNRDWGTDTQYF. The V and J genes are TRBV19 and TRBJ2-3, with D possibly matching TRBD1 (6 bases). V shed 11 bases and J shed 1 base, with 16 bases lying between them. Germline assignment: CDR1 LNHDA and CDR2 SQIVND (reference sequence). The CDR3 sequence is 14 residues long. Drawing the rest from reference TRBV19 and TRBJ2-3, the complete variable domain is DGGITQSPKYLFRKEGQNVTLSCEQNLNHDAMYWYRQDPGQGLRLIYYSQIVNDFQKGDIAEGYSVSREKKESFPLTVTSAQKNPTAFYLCACNRDWGTDTQYFGPGTRLTVL.

The chain employs TRBV28 and TRBJ2-3; 9 nucleotides match TRBD2. Germline CDR1 reads MDHEN; CDR2 reads SYDVKM. Germline trimming cut 5 bases from V and 11 bases from J; bases unmatched to any gene: 5. CDR3 length equals 12 residues. The DNA for the CDR3 is TGTGCCAGCAGTCTTAGCGGGAGTCTGCAGTATTTT. Translation: CASSLSGSLQYF. Variable domain in full (rest from reference TRBV28 and TRBJ2-3): DVKVTQSSRYLVKRTGEKVFLECVQDMDHENMFWYRQDPGLGLRLIYFSYDVKMKEKGDIPEGYSVSREKKERFSLILESASTNQTSMYLCASSLSGSLQYFGPGTRLTVL.

The chain joins TRBV2 to TRBJ2-7, with TRBD2 identical over 7 bases. V was pared by 10 bases and J by 4 bases, with 13 bases of the junction left unmatched. This CDR3 region has 14 residues. CDR1 and CDR2 from the germline V gene are SNHLY and FYNNEI. CDR3 residues: CATDSPGGGYEQYF. The CDR3 nucleotides read TGTGCCACAGATAGTCCGGGAGGCGGGTACGAGCAGTACTTC.

The chain couples TRBV5-1 to TRBJ2-3; 11 bases align to TRBD2. CDR1 is SGHRS and CDR2 is YFSETQ in the germline V gene. The CDR3 covers 17 residues. Trimming at V came to 4 bases and at J to 2 bases, leaving 9 bases not matched to a gene. This chain's CDR3 is CASSLPGTSGVTDTQYF. CDR3 DNA sequence: TGCGCCAGCAGCCTCCCCGGGACTAGCGGAGTCACAGATACGCAGTATTTT.

This rearrangement joins TRBV2 to TRBJ2-2, with D possibly matching TRBD2 (5 bases). V gave up 8 bases and J gave up 2 bases, with 12 bases separating them. Germline values: CDR1 SNHLY, CDR2 FYNNEI. The length of the CDR3 is 14 residues. CDR3 nucleotides: TGTGCCAGCCTGAGGGTCTTAAACACCGGGGAGCTGTTTTTT. It specifies CASLRVLNTGELFF. The full variable domain, rest sourced from reference TRBV2 and TRBJ2-2, is EPEVTQTPSHQVTQMGQEVILRCVPISNHLYFYWYRQILGQKVEFLVSFYNNEISEKSEIFDDQFSVERPDGSNFTLKIRSTKLEDSAMYFCASLRVLNTGELFFGEGSRLTVL.

The V and J genes are TRBV19 and TRBJ2-3; 8 bases line up with TRBD1. The CDR3 sequence is 17 residues long. CDR1 is LNHDA and CDR2 is SQIVND in the germline V gene (reference sequence). Trimming removed 3 bases from V and 2 bases from J; junction bases left unmatched: 10. The CDR3 DNA follows: TGTGCCAGTAGTATTCACCCCGGGACAGGAAACACAGATACGCAGTATTTT. Its translation is CASSIHPGTGNTDTQYF.

J is TRBJ1-2 and V is TRBV10-3; 7 nucleotides match TRBD1. Germline CDR1 and CDR2: ENHRY and SYGVKD. CDR3 size: 14 residues. V trimming: 3 bases; J trimming: 7 bases; junction bases outside the gene matches: 8. CDR3 amino acids: CAISDPKTGSGYTF. CDR3 in DNA: TGTGCCATCAGTGATCCCAAGACAGGGTCTGGCTACACCTTC.

This chain joins TRBV5-6 and TRBJ1-3; D ambiguous. Trimming removed 1 base at V and 0 bases at J, with 8 bases between. The V gene's germline CDR1 is SGHDT and CDR2 YYEEEE. This CDR3 has 15 amino acids. CDR3 nucleotides: TGTGCCAGCAGCTTGCGCGGGCTCTCTGGAAACACCATATATTTT. Its translation is CASSLRGLSGNTIYF.

CDR3 amino acids: CASSYAGTRNEKLFF. The CDR3 DNA follows: TGTGCCAGCAGCTACGCCGGGACACGTAATGAAAAACTGTTTTTT. The rearrangement links TRBV14 to TRBJ1-4, with D possibly being TRBD1 (6 bases). CDR1 and CDR2 from the germline V gene are SGHDN and FVKESK. The V gene lost 5 bases and the J gene lost 4 bases, with 14 bases spanning the gap. CDR3 length: 15 amino acids.

V is TRBV4-1 and J is TRBJ1-1; a weak D match, TRBD1 (6 bases). Germline-derived CDR1 and CDR2 are MGHRA and YSYEKL. The CDR3 is made up of 14 amino acids. Trimming took 6 bases from V and 2 from J, leaving 13 bases between them. This CDR3 is CASSWGQLNTEAFF. CDR3 DNA: TGCGCCAGCAGTTGGGGACAACTAAACACTGAAGCTTTCTTT.

The V gene is TRBV29-1, the J gene TRBJ2-7; TRBD2 is a possible D gene (5 bases). The CDR3 covers 12 residues. CDR1 SQVTM and CDR2 ANQGSEA come from the germline V gene. V was clipped by 2 bases and J by 7 bases, with 12 bases between them. The CDR3 protein is CSVETARGEQYF. CDR3 bases: TGCAGCGTTGAAACAGCCCGAGGGGAGCAGTACTTC.

V usage is TRBV3-1 (or the pseudogene TRBV3-2) and J usage is TRBJ2-4; 8 bases match TRBD1. The CDR3 spans 13 residues. V lost 4 bases, J lost 9 bases, and 5 bases stayed unmatched. From germline, CDR1 is LGHDT and CDR2 YNNKEL (reference sequence). CDR3 region: CASSLRTGSIQYF. As DNA, the CDR3 is TGTGCCAGCAGCCTCAGGACAGGGAGCATTCAGTACTTC.

J is TRBJ2-3 and V is TRBV7-2, with TRBD2 identical over 9 bases. CDR3 length equals 14 residues. Trimming cost V 3 bases and J 3 bases; bases outside gene matches: 1. The germline V gene encodes CDR1 SGHTA and CDR2 FQGNSA. CDR3 DNA: TGTGCCAGCAGCTTTAGCGGGAGAACAGATACGCAGTATTTT. Translating gives CASSFSGRTDTQYF. Using reference TRBV7-2 and TRBJ2-3 for the parts outside the CDR3, the full variable domain is GAGVSQSPSNKVTEKGKDVELRCDPISGHTALYWYRQSLGQGLEFLIYFQGNSAPDKSGLPSDRFSAERTGGSVSTLTIQRTQQEDSAVYLCASSFSGRTDTQYFGPGTRLTVL.

The genes are TRBV19 and TRBJ1-6; 8 bases are shared with TRBD1. The length of the CDR3 is 18 residues. Germline V gene lookup returns CDR1 LNHDA and CDR2 SQIVND (reference sequence). J was trimmed by 9 bases and V by 5 bases; bases with no gene match: 18. The CDR3 nucleotides are TGTGCCAGTAGTCCCGGGACAGGTTCCCCCATAGGGATTTCACCCCTCCACTTT. Translation gives CASSPGTGSPIGISPLHF. Variable domain in full (rest from reference TRBV19 and TRBJ1-6): DGGITQSPKYLFRKEGQNVTLSCEQNLNHDAMYWYRQDPGQGLRLIYYSQIVNDFQKGDIAEGYSVSREKKESFPLTVTSAQKNPTAFYLCASSPGTGSPIGISPLHFGNGTRLTVT.

The V and J genes are TRBV11-2 and TRBJ2-5, with no clear D. Germline V gene data show CDR1 as SGHAT and CDR2 as FQNNGV. The CDR3 consists of 15 residues. V lost 5 bases and J 5 bases, leaving 18 bases between the germline ends. The CDR3 DNA sequence: TGTGCCAGCAGCCAATTTAGTAATCGTGCGGAGACCCAGTACTTC. Amino acids: CASSQFSNRAETQYF.

The rearrangement joins TRBV5-1 to TRBJ1-2, with TRBD1 matching 7 bases. The CDR3 runs to 14 residues. The J segment lost 7 bases and the V segment lost 4 bases, leaving 10 bases of the junction unmatched. CDR1 is SGHRS and CDR2 is YFSETQ in the germline V gene. CDR3 nucleotide sequence: TGCGCCAGCAGCCCGGGACAGCAGTCGGGTGGCTACACCTTC. Its protein is CASSPGQQSGGYTF.

The rearrangement joins TRBV15 to TRBJ2-7, with D perhaps TRBD2 (6 bases). The CDR3 has 16 amino acids. Looked up from germline, CDR1 is LNHNV and CDR2 is YYDKDF (reference sequence). Trimming pared 3 bases from V and 0 bases from J, leaving 15 bases between. CDR3 amino acids: CATSRFFDGGSYEQYF. CDR3 bases: TGTGCCACCAGCAGGTTTTTCGACGGGGGCTCCTACGAGCAGTACTTC. Based on the CDR3 plus reference TRBV15 and TRBJ2-7, the full variable domain is DAMVIQNPRYQVTQFGKPVTLSCSQTLNHNVMYWYQQKSSQAPKLLFHYYDKDFNNEADTPDNFQSRRPNTSFCFLDIRSPGLGDTAMYLCATSRFFDGGSYEQYFGPGTRLTVT.

The chain joins TRBV7-2 to TRBJ2-2; 11 bases map to TRBD2. In germline, CDR1 is SGHTA, CDR2 FQGNSA. The J segment lost 4 bases and the V segment lost 3 bases, leaving 4 bases of the junction unmatched. The CDR3 contains 16 residues. In DNA form, the CDR3 reads TGTGCCAGCAGCTTCGCTAGCGGGAGGAGCACCGGGGAGCTGTTTTTT. Translating it yields CASSFASGRSTGELFF.

This chain uses TRBV29-1 with TRBJ2-7, with TRBD2 matching over 7 bases. The CDR3 is made up of 12 amino acids. CDR1 is SQVTM, CDR2 ANQGSEA, per germline. The trim removed 8 bases at V and 3 bases at J, leaving 7 bases unmatched. In nucleotides, the CDR3 is TGCAGCTCCTTGGGGAGGGGCTACGAGCAGTACTTC. Amino acids: CSSLGRGYEQYF.

The chain links TRBV19 to TRBJ1-2; no clear D gene. The CDR3 totals 10 residues. Germline V CDR1 and CDR2: LNHDA, SQIVND (reference sequence). V was cut by 6 bases and J by 6 bases, with 5 bases left in between. CDR3 nucleotide sequence: TGTGCCAGTAGGTTCGATGGCTACACCTTC. Translating gives CASRFDGYTF.

V and J are TRBV5-8 and TRBJ1-4; D uncertain. Germline V gene lookup returns CDR1 SGHTS and CDR2 YDEGEE. Between the trimmed V and J ends, which lost 2 bases and 4 bases, there was a span of 18 bases. This CDR3 region has 17 residues. In DNA, the CDR3 is TGTGCCAGCAGCTTCGTCACAGAGGGTGGTAATAATGAAAAACTGTTTTTT. Protein product: CASSFVTEGGNNEKLFF.